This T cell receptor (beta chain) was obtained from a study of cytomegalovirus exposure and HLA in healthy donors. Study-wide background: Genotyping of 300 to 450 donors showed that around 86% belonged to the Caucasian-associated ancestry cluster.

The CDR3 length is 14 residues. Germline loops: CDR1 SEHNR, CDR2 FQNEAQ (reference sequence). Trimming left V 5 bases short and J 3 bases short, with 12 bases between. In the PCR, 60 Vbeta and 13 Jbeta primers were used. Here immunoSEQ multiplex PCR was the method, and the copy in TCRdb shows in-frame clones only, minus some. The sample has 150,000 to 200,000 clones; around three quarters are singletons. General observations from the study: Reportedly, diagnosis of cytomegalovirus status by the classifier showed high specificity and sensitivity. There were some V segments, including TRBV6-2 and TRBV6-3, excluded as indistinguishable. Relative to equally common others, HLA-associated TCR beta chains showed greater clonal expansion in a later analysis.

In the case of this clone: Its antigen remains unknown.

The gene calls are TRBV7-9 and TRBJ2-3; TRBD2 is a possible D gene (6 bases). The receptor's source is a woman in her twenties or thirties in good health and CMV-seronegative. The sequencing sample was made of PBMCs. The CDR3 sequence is CASSLRLETDTQYF. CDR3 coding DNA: TGTGCCAGCAGCCTAAGACTAGAAACAGATACGCAGTATTTT.